Shown below are 2 T cell receptor beta chains from a single sample sequenced in a study of CD8 T cells in Susac syndrome. With random hexamers, reverse transcription was performed on 0.5 to 1 ug of RNA. TCRdb re-called the immunoSEQ multiplex PCR reads through MiXCR, storing one row per CDR3 protein. The profile covers around 200,000 distinct CDR3 sequences, with 95% appearing a single time and more than 0.09% taken by the ten largest. The sequenced sample was CD4+ T cells from PBMCs. Every receptor here comes from a human donor with multiple sclerosis.

This chain joins TRBV12-3 or TRBV12-4 and TRBJ2-1; D ambiguous. The CDR3 extends over 14 amino acids. Deletions cut 6 bases from V and 5 bases from J, with 14 bases between. DNA of the CDR3: TGTGCCAGCAGACGACCCCTGAGGCACAATGAGCAGTTCTTC. Its translation: CASRRPLRHNEQFF.

The chain has TRBV18 and TRBJ2-5; 7 bases line up with TRBD1. The ends lost 3 bases at V and 4 bases at J; junction bases unmatched: 11. The germline gives CDR1 KGHSH, CDR2 LQKENI. The CDR3 length is 16 residues. CDR3 DNA: TGTGCCAGCTCACCTCAACAGGGGACATTGGGAGAGACCCAGTACTTC. It encodes CASSPQQGTLGETQYF.